These 10 T cell receptor beta chains share one sample of origin, sequenced in a study of control samples from healthy donors and cancer patients. The table came from immunoSEQ multiplex PCR; TCRdb's copy has only in-frame clones and leaves some out. The repertoire holds about 120,000 clones, with about 91% as singletons. Material for sequencing was blood. The origin of the receptors is a man between 35 and 55 years old in good health.

The V gene is TRBV5-5, the J gene TRBJ1-2, with 7 bases lining up with TRBD1. The CDR3 is 19 amino acids. Germline-derived CDR1 and CDR2 are SGHKS and YYEKEE (reference sequence). V trimming: 0 bases; J trimming: 5 bases; junction bases outside the gene matches: 19. As DNA, the CDR3 is TGTGCCAGCAGCTTGGGGGTGGTAACCTTCGACAGGGTTTATTATGGCTACACCTTC. Protein sequence: CASSLGVVTFDRVYYGYTF. Variable domain in full (rest from reference TRBV5-5 and TRBJ1-2): DAGVTQSPTHLIKTRGQQVTLRCSPISGHKSVSWYQQVLGQGPQFIFQYYEKEERGRGNFPDRFSARQFPNYSSELNVNALLLGDSALYLCASSLGVVTFDRVYYGYTFGSGTRLTVV.

The chain is built from TRBV5-1 and TRBJ2-2, with D tentatively TRBD2 (6 bases). Trimming left V 6 bases short and J 6 bases short, with 15 bases between. Per germline, CDR1 SGHRS and CDR2 YFSETQ. The CDR3 totals 14 residues. The CDR3 here is CASTSLEGSGELFF. CDR3 coding DNA: TGCGCCAGCACCTCCCTGGAGGGGTCCGGGGAGCTGTTTTTT.

The V and J genes are TRBV25-1 and TRBJ1-5; TRBD1 might be the D (5 bases). V lost 6 bases and J lost 3, with 12 bases in between. Germline V gene lookup returns CDR1 MGHDK and CDR2 SYGVNS. The CDR3 covers 14 residues. DNA for the CDR3: TGTGCCAGCAGCGGTACAGGCCCCAATCAGCCCCAGCATTTT. Translated, it gives CASSGTGPNQPQHF.

This chain connects TRBV6-2 or TRBV6-3 to TRBJ1-6; a possible D gene is TRBD1 (6 bases). Germline V CDR1 and CDR2: MNHEY, SVGEGT. The V and J ends lost 6 bases and 4 bases respectively, with 16 bases between them. The CDR3 length is 16 residues. The CDR3 DNA is TGTGCCAGCAGCACGGGCGGACAGTTGTATAATTCACCCCTCCACTTT. The encoded protein is CASSTGGQLYNSPLHF.

This rearrangement joins TRBV7-8 to TRBJ1-5; weak D call: TRBD1 (5 bases). Looked up from germline, CDR1 is SGHVS and CDR2 is FQNEAQ. Trimming removed 1 base at V and 1 base at J, with 11 bases between. The CDR3 runs 16 residues. The CDR3 region is CASSLVSGLSNQPQHF. The CDR3 coding sequence is TGTGCCAGCAGCTTAGTCTCAGGGCTCAGCAATCAGCCCCAGCATTTT.

The chain carries TRBV13 and TRBJ1-6; 7 bases align to TRBD1. Trimming at V came to 3 bases and at J to 7 bases, leaving 12 bases not matched to a gene. The CDR3 loop spans 17 amino acids. Germline CDR1 reads PRHDT; CDR2 reads FYEKMQ (reference sequence). The CDR3 nucleotides are TGTGCCAGCAGCTTGATATCGTTACAGGGGAGCAATTCACCCCTCCACTTT. Translation gives CASSLISLQGSNSPLHF.

This rearrangement joins TRBV25-1 to TRBJ1-5; 8 positions agree with TRBD1. Germline trimming cut 2 bases from V and 4 bases from J; bases unmatched to any gene: 1. This CDR3 contains 14 residues. Germline lookup yields CDR1 MGHDK and CDR2 SYGVNS. CDR3 sequence (DNA): TGTGCCAGCAGTGAAACAGGGGGGAATCAGCCCCAGCATTTT. Translating it yields CASSETGGNQPQHF.

CDR3 amino acids: CARNRADTQYF. The CDR3 region has the DNA TGTGCCAGGAATCGTGCAGATACGCAGTATTTT. This chain uses TRBV6-5 with TRBJ2-3; D not certain. Germline CDR1 MNHEY, CDR2 SVGAGI. The CDR3 extends over 11 amino acids. V lost 9 bases, J lost 4 bases, and 8 bases lay in between.

The V gene is TRBV3-1 (or the pseudogene TRBV3-2), the J gene TRBJ1-1; D gene uncertain. In germline, CDR1 is LGHDT, CDR2 YNNKEL (reference sequence). This CDR3 contains 15 residues. Deletions cut 2 bases from V and 1 base from J, with 11 bases between. For the CDR3, the DNA is TGTGCCAGCAGCCAACTGGTGCGCGCGAACACTGAAGCTTTCTTT. Its protein is CASSQLVRANTEAFF.

The genes are TRBV6-5 and TRBJ1-1; 7 nucleotides line up with TRBD1. The CDR3 is 15 residues long. V lost 2 bases to trimming and J lost 6 bases; unmatched junction nucleotides: 9. The germline gives CDR1 MNHEY, CDR2 SVGAGI. DNA for the CDR3: TGTGCCAGCAGTTACGGACAGGTTGGGGTAGCTGAAGCTTTCTTT. Protein sequence: CASSYGQVGVAEAFF.